Here is one TCR beta chain with its context. Across roughly 25 US areas, participants ranged in age from about 18 to 100 years. The data derive from a study of blood T cell repertoires in COVID-19. CDR1 is KGHDR, CDR2 SFDVKD, per germline. This CDR3 contains 15 residues. V was pared by 4 bases and J by 3 bases, with 14 bases between. Under the authors' procedure: Estimated nucleated cell counts came from reference gene primer amplification. Using immunoSEQ multiplex PCR, the repertoire was profiled, and TCRdb retains in-frame clones only, with some absent. That table supplies the V and J calls and clone size; D and trimming were determined from the DNA. The top ten clones hold approximately 4% of a sample with about 280,000 clones, about 87% of them seen once.

This sequence originates from a woman aged 25 to 39 with acute COVID-19. The sample comprised PBMCs or T cells enriched from blood (not recorded which). The chain couples TRBV24-1 to TRBJ1-2; a weak D match, TRBD1 (6 bases). The CDR3 is CATSDHKTGHYGYTF. In DNA form, the CDR3 reads TGTGCCACCAGTGACCACAAGACAGGTCACTATGGCTACACCTTC.